Below, one TCR beta chain is given with its context. Germline loops: CDR1 SGHRS, CDR2 YFSETQ. The CDR3 is 13 amino acids. Trimming removed 5 bases from V and 13 bases from J, with 19 bases in between. TCRdb re-called the 5' RACE reads with MiXCR, one entry per CDR3 protein. This table has roughly 150,000 distinct CDR3 sequences, about 14% appearing once. The data originate from a study of T-cell memory formation after mild COVID-19. This TCR came from an adult woman who had mild COVID-19 (a few samples of this study predate the infection). Cell type and time point are not known. The chain uses TRBV5-1 and TRBJ2-1; D might be TRBD1 or TRBD2, each matching 6 bases. Sequenced material: PBMCs or a T cell subset sorted from them (not recorded which). For the CDR3, the DNA is TGCGCCAGCAGGACCACCACGGGGGCTTCACAGTTCTTC. Translated, it gives CASRTTTGASQFF.